This T cell receptor beta chain was sequenced during a study of blood T cell repertoires in COVID-19. Study summary: From the United States, Italy and Spain came samples of acute and convalescent COVID-19. Sources were T cells, B-cell-depleted T cells, or PBMCs; the material itself was cDNA or gDNA.

This clone showed up just once. The CDR3 runs 15 residues. In germline, CDR1 is SGHVS, CDR2 FNYEAQ. Trimming took 4 bases from V and 0 from J, leaving 12 bases between them. As originally analysed: Amplification with reference gene primers provided the estimates of nucleated cell counts. Only in-frame clones appear in the TCRdb table, and some are missing; sequencing was by immunoSEQ multiplex PCR. V and J calls and clone size are given by that table; D and trimming were obtained from the DNA. The data show 150,000 to 200,000 clones, around 90% seen once. Sequencing used peripheral blood. This chain uses TRBV7-6 with TRBJ2-5, with a tentative D call TRBD1 (5 bases). The TCR was taken from a man between 60 and 70 years old with acute or convalescent COVID-19. The CDR3 coding sequence is TGTGCCAGCAGCTCCCCCAAGGGGAACCAAGAGACCCAGTACTTC. It specifies CASSSPKGNQETQYF.